The entry below gives a single TCR beta chain sequence along with its context. Its antigen is still unknown. TCRB transcripts that were expressed got sequenced, as all of the isolated RNA had been reverse transcribed. Here immunoSEQ multiplex PCR was the method, and the copy in TCRdb shows in-frame clones only, minus some. This repertoire shows 330,000 or so clones, roughly a fifth found once; its top ten account for under 0.05%. V lost 0 bases to trimming and J lost 3 bases, with 7 bases between them. This CDR3 spans 14 amino acids. CDR1 is KGHSH and CDR2 is LQKENI in the germline V gene. This entry comes from a study of beta chain features in type 1 diabetes. Study outcomes and limitations: TCRB CDR3 length was moderately but significantly reduced in all four CD4+ subsets of Type 1 diabetes patients.

Sequencing was done on a sample of naive CD4+ T cells from blood. The TCR originated in a woman aged 18-30 years in good health. V gene TRBV18 combines with J gene TRBJ2-3; D not resolved. For the CDR3, the DNA is TGTGCCAGCTCACCACCGTTTTCGACAGATACGCAGTATTTT. Translated: CASSPPFSTDTQYF.